This T cell receptor (beta chain) came from a study of blood T cell repertoires in COVID-19. Across the study: Sites in the United States, Italy and Spain provided acute and convalescent COVID-19 samples. Sample material is recorded as cDNA or gDNA derived from T cells, B-cell-depleted T cells, or PBMCs.

In the study's own analysis: Counts of nucleated cells, estimated from reference gene primer amplification, were obtained. The protocol was immunoSEQ multiplex PCR, while the TCRdb copy is restricted to in-frame clones and leaves out a portion. That table furnishes V, J and clone size, whereas the DNA furnished D and trimming. Here the sample spans approximately 260,000 clones, around 90% being singletons. This CDR3 has 12 residues. Trimming removed 2 bases at V and 7 bases at J, with 9 bases between. Germline assignment: CDR1 SGHNT and CDR2 YYREEE (reference sequence). Sequencing input: peripheral blood. V is TRBV5-4 and J is TRBJ1-1; no definite D call. The TCR was taken from a middle-aged man with acute or convalescent COVID-19. The CDR3 is CASSFSGLEAFF. The CDR3 bases are TGTGCCAGCAGCTTCAGCGGTCTTGAAGCTTTCTTT.